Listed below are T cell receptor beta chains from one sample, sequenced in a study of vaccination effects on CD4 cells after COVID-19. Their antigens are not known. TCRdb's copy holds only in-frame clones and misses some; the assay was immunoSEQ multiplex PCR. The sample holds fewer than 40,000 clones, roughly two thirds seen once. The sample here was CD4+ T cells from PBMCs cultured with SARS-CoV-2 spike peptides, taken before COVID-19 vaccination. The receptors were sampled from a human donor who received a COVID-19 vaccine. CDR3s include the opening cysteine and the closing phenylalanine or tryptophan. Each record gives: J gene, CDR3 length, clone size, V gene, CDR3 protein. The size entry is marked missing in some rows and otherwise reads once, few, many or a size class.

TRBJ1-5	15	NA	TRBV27	CASRPGGSSNQPQHF
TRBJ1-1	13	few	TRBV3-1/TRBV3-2	CASSPSGVSEAFF
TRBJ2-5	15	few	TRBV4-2	CASSLSQAGAETQYF
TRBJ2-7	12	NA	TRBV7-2	CASSLSGYEQYF
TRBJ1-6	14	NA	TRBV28	CASSLSTPSSPLHF
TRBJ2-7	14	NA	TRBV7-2	CASTLAGGGHEQYF
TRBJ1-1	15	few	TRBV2	CASSEGLRLNTEAFF
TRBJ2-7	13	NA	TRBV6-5	CAQLQRSSYEQYF
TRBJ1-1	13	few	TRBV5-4	CASSLGGTGEAFF
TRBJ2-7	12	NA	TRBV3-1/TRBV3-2	CASSQGGYEQYF
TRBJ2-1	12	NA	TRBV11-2	CASSSSNNEQFF
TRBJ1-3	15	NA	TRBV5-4	CASSLGQAARNTIYF
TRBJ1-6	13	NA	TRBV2	CASNPYTGQSLHF